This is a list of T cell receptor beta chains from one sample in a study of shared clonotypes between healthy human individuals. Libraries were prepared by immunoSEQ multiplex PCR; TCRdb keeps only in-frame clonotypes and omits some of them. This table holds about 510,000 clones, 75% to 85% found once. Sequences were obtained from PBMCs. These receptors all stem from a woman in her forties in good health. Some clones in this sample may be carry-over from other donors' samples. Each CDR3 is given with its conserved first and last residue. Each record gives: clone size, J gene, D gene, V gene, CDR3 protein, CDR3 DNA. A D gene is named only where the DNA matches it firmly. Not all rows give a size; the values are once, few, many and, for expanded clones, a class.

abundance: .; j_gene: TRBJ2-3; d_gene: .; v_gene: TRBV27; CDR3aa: CASSLYFSDTQYF; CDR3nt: TGTGCCAGCAGTTTATATTTCTCAGATACGCAGTATTTT
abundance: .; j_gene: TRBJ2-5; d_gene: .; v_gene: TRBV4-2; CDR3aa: CASSPERVWETQYF; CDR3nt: TGTGCCAGCAGCCCTGAGAGGGTATGGGAGACCCAGTACTTC
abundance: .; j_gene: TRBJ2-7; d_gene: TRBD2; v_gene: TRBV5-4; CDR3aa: CASSALLAGASIGGYEQYF; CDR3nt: TGTGCCAGCAGCGCCCTGCTAGCGGGAGCTTCTATCGGGGGCTACGAGCAGTACTTC
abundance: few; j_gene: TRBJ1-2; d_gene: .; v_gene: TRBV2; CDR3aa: CASSGQTNYGYTF; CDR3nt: TGTGCCAGCAGTGGACAGACTAACTATGGCTACACCTTC
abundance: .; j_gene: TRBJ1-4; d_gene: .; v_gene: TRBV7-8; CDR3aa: CASSFGKNEKLFF; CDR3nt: TGTGCCAGCAGCTTTGGCAAGAATGAAAAACTGTTTTTT
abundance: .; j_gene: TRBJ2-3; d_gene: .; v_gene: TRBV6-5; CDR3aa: CASSYRDRTDTQYF; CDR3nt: TGTGCCAGCAGTTACCGGGACCGCACAGATACGCAGTATTTT
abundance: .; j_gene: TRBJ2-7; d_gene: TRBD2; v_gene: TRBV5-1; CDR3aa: CASSLTGGGTLGEQYF; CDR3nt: TGCGCCAGCAGCTTAACTGGCGGGGGGACCCTCGGCGAGCAGTACTTC
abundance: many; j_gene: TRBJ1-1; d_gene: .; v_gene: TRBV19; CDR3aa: CASSIGQPGTEAFF; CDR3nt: TGTGCCAGTAGTATCGGACAGCCCGGCACTGAAGCTTTCTTT
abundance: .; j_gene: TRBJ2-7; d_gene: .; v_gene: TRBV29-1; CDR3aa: CSVEVSGNPGEQYF; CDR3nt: TGCAGCGTTGAAGTTAGCGGCAACCCTGGCGAGCAGTACTTC
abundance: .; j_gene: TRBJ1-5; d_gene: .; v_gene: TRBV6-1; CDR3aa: CASSEATEMGQPQHF; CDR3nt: TGTGCCAGCAGTGAGGCAACAGAAATGGGGCAGCCCCAGCATTTT
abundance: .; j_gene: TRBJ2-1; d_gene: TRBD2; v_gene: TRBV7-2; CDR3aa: CASSFSGRAYNEQFF; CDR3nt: TGTGCCAGCAGCTTCTCCGGGAGGGCCTACAATGAGCAGTTCTTC
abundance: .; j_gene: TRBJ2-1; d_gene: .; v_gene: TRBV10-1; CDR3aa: CASSERAAHPYNEQFF; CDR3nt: TGCGCCAGCAGTGAGCGGGCGGCTCACCCCTACAATGAGCAGTTCTTC
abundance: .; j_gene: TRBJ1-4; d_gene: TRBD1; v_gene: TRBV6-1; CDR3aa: CASIRQGRDEKLFF; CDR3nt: TGTGCCAGCATCCGACAGGGGAGGGATGAAAAACTGTTTTTT
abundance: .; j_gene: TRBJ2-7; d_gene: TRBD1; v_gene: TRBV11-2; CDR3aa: CASSVELQGVSEQYF; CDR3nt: TGTGCCAGCAGCGTAGAGCTACAGGGGGTTAGCGAGCAGTACTTC
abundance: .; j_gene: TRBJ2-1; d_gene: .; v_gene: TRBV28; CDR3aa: CASSPPGALNEQFF; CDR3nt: TGTGCCAGCAGTCCCCCCGGGGCTTTGAATGAGCAGTTCTTC
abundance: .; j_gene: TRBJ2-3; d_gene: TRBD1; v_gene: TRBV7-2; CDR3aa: CASSLRTGRGADTQYF; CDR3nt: TGTGCCAGCAGCCTCCGGACAGGGCGGGGAGCAGATACGCAGTATTTT
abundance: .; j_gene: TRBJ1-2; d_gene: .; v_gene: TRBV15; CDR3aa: CATSRDRAPVRGYTF; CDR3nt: TGTGCCACCAGCAGAGATCGTGCCCCCGTCCGAGGCTACACCTTC
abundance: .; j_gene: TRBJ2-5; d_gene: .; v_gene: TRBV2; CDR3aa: CASSEADGETQYF; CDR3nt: TGTGCCAGCAGTGAAGCGGACGGAGAGACCCAGTACTTC
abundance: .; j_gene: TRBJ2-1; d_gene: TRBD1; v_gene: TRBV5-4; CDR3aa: CASSPGQGSYNEQFF; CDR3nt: TGTGCCAGCAGCCCGGGACAGGGGTCATACAATGAGCAGTTCTTC
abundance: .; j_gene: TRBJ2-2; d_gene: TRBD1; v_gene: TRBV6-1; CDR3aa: CASSEAPHRGSANTGELFF; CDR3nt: TGTGCCAGCAGTGAAGCGCCCCACAGGGGATCGGCTAACACCGGGGAGCTGTTTTTT
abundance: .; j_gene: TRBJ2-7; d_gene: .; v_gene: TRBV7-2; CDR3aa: CASSKISRTEQYF; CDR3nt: TGTGCCAGCAGCAAAATCTCTCGGACGGAGCAGTACTTC
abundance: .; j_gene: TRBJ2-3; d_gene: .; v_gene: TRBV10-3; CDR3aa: CATGTSTDTQYF; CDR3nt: TGTGCCACCGGGACATCGACAGATACGCAGTATTTT
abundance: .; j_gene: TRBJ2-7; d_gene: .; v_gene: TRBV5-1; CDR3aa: CASSVNRRGLEQYF; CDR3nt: TGCGCCAGCAGCGTAAACCGCAGGGGTCTCGAGCAGTACTTC
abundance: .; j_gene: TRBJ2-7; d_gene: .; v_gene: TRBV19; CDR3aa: CASSIGSGQVYEQYF; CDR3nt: TGTGCCAGTAGTATCGGTTCGGGACAAGTCTACGAGCAGTACTTC
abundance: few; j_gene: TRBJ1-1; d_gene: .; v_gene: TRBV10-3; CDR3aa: CAIARGPEAFF; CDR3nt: TGTGCCATAGCTCGGGGGCCGGAAGCTTTCTTT
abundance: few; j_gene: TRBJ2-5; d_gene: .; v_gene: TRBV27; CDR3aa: CASSFKAGETQYF; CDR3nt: TGTGCCAGCAGTTTTAAGGCCGGTGAGACCCAGTACTTC
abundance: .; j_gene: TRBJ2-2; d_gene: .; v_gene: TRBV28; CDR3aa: CASSLPRGIGELFF; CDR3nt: TGTGCCAGCAGTTTACCCAGGGGAATCGGGGAGCTGTTTTTT
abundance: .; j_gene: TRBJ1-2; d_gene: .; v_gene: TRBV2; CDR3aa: CASSPGRAYGYTF; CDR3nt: TGTGCCAGCAGCCCTGGGAGGGCCTATGGCTACACCTTC
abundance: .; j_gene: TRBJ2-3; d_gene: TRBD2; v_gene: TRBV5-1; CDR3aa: CASSLSGGSTDTQYF; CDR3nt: TGCGCCAGCAGCTTGTCGGGAGGGTCGACAGATACGCAGTATTTT
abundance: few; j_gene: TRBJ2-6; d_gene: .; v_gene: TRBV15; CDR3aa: CATSIGAGANVLTF; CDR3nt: TGTGCCACCAGCATAGGCGCTGGGGCCAACGTCCTGACTTTC
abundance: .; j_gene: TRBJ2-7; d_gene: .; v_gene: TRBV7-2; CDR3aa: CASSLALREQYF; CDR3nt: TGTGCCAGCAGCTTAGCGCTGAGGGAGCAGTACTTC
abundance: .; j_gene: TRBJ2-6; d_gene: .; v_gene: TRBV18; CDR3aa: CASTSQGSGAISGANVLTF; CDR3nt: TGTGCCAGCACTTCCCAAGGGTCAGGGGCTATCTCTGGGGCCAACGTCCTGACTTTC
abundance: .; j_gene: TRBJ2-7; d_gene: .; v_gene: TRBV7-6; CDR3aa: CASSLVGPENYEQYF; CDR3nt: TGTGCCAGCAGCTTAGTGGGTCCCGAGAATTACGAGCAGTACTTC
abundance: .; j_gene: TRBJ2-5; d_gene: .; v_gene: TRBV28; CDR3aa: CASSLRASYQETQYF; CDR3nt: TGTGCCAGCAGTCTCAGGGCCTCGTACCAAGAGACCCAGTACTTC
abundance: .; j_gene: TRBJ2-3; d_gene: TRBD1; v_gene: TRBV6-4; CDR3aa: CASSEGQGEADTQYF; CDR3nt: TGTGCCAGCAGTGAAGGACAGGGGGAGGCAGATACGCAGTATTTT
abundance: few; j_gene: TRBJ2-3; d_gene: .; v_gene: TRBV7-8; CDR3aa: CASSHGAGWTDTQYF; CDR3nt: TGTGCCAGCAGCCATGGGGCGGGGTGGACAGATACGCAGTATTTT
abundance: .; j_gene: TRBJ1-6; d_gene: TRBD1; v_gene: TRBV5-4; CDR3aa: CASSPRTGLNVDSPLHF; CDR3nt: TGTGCCAGCAGCCCGAGGACAGGGCTAAACGTCGATTCACCCCTCCACTTT
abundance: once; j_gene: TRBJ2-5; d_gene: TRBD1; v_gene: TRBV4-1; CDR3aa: CASSQPGQGAPLKETQYF; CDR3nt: TGCGCCAGCAGCCAACCGGGACAGGGGGCCCCCCTGAAAGAGACCCAGTACTTC
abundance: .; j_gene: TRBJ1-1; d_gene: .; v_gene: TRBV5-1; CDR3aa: CASSLRGGTEAFF; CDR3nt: TGCGCCAGCAGCTTGAGAGGGGGCACTGAAGCTTTCTTT
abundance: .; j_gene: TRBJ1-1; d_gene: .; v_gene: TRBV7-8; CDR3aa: CASSLDVGAQRTEAFF; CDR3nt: TGTGCCAGCAGCTTAGACGTAGGGGCCCAGAGAACTGAAGCTTTCTTT
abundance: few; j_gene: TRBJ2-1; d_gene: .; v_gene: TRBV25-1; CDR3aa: CASSDRRFNNEQFF; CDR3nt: TGTGCCAGCAGTGATAGGAGGTTTAACAATGAGCAGTTCTTC
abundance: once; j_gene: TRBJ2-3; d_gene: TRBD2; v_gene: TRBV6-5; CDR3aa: CASNPPGGSTDTQYF; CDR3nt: TGTGCCAGCAACCCTCCGGGAGGGAGCACAGATACGCAGTATTTT
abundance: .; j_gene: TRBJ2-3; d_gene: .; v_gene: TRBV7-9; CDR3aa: CASSSFSSPNTDTQYF; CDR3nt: TGTGCCAGCAGCTCCTTTTCTAGCCCTAACACAGATACGCAGTATTTT
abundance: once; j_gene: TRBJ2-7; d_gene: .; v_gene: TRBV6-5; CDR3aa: CASSYSPYEQYF; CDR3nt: TGTGCCAGCAGTTACTCCCCATACGAGCAGTACTTC
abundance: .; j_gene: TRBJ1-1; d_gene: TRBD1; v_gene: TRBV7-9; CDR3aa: CASAIDRGRTEAFF; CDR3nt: TGTGCCAGCGCAATTGACAGGGGGCGAACTGAAGCTTTCTTT